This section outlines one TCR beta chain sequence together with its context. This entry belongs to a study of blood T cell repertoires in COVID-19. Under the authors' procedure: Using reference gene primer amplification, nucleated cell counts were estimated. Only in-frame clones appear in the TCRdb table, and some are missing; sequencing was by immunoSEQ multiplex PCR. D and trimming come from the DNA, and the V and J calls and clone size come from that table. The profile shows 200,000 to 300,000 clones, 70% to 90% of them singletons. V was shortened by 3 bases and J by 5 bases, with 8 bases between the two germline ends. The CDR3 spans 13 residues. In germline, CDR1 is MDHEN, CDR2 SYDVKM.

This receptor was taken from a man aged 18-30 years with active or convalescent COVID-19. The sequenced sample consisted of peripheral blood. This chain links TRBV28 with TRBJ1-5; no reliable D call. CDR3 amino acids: CASSLRGHQPQHF. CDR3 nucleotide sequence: TGTGCCAGCAGTTTGAGAGGGCATCAGCCCCAGCATTTT.